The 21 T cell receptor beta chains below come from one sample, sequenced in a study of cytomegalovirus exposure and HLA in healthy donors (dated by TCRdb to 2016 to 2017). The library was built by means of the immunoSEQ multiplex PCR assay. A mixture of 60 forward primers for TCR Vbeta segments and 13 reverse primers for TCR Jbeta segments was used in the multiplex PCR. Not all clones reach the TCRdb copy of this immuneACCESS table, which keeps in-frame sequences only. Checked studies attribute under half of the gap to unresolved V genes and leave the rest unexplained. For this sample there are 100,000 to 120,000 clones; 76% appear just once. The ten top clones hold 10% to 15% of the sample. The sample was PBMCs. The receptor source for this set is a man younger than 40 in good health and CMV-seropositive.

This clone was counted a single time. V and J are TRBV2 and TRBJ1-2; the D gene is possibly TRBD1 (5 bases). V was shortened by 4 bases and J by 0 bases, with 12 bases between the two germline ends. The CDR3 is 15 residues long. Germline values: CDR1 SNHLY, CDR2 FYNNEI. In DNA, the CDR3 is TGTGCCAGCAGTGGACAGCCCACGCCTAACTATGGCTACACCTTC. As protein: CASSGQPTPNYGYTF.

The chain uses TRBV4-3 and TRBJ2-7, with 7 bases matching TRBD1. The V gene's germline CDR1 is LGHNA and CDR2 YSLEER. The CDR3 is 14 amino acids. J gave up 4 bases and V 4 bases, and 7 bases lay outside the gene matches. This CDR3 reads CASSLTTGQYEQYF. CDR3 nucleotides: TGCGCCAGCAGCCTAACGACGGGACAGTACGAGCAGTACTTC.

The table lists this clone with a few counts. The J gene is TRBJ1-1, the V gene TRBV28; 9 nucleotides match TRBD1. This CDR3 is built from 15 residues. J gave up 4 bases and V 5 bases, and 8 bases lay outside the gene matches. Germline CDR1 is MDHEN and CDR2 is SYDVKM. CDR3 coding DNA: TGTGCCAGCAGTCGACTGACAGGGGGGGTCACTGAAGCTTTCTTT. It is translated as CASSRLTGGVTEAFF.

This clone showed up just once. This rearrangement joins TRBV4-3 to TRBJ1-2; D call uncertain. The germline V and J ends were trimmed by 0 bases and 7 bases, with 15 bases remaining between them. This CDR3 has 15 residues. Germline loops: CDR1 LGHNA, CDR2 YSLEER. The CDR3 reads CASSQDYAASSGYTF. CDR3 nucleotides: TGCGCCAGCAGCCAAGATTATGCGGCGTCGAGTGGCTACACCTTC.

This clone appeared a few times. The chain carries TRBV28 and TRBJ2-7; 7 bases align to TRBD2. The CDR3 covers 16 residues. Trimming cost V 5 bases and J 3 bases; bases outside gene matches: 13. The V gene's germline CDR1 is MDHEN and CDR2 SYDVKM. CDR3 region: CASSPPRLANRYEQYF. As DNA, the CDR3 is TGTGCCAGCAGTCCCCCGAGACTAGCAAATCGCTACGAGCAGTACTTC.

CDR3 nucleotide sequence: TGTGCCAGCAGGGGGACTAGTTCCCAAGAGACCCAGTACTTC. As protein: CASRGTSSQETQYF. The V call is TRBV2, the J call TRBJ2-5, with 8 bases that match TRBD2. Germline V lookup: CDR1 SNHLY, CDR2 FYNNEI. The CDR3 length is 14 residues. The V and J ends lost 6 bases and 1 base, in that order; junction bases with no gene match: 4.

The CDR3, as DNA: TGTGCCAGCAGCTGGCCTTCTGGCTACACCTTC. This translates into CASSWPSGYTF. The chain combines TRBV9 with TRBJ1-2; D remains unclear. The V gene lost 4 bases and the J gene lost 7 bases, with 8 bases spanning the gap. Germline V lookup: CDR1 SGDLS, CDR2 YYNGEE. CDR3 size: 11 residues.

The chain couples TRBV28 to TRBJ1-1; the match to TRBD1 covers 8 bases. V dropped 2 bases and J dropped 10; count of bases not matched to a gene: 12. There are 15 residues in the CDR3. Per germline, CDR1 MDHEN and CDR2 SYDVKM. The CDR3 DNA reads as TGTGCCAGCAGTTTAGCGGACAGGGTGGGTCGGGGAGCTTTCTTT. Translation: CASSLADRVGRGAFF.

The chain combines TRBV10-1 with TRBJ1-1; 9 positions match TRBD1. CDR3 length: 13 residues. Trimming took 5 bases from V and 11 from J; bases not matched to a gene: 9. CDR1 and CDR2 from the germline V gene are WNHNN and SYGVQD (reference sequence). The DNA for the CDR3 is TGCGCCAGCAGTTTGGACAGGGGTGCGTCGGCTTTCTTT. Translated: CASSLDRGASAFF.

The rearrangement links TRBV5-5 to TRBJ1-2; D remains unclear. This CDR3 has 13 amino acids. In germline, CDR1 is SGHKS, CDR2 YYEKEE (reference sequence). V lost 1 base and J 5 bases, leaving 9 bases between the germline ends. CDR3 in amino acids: CASSLLGNYGYTF. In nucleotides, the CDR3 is TGTGCCAGCAGCTTGCTCGGGAATTATGGCTACACCTTC.

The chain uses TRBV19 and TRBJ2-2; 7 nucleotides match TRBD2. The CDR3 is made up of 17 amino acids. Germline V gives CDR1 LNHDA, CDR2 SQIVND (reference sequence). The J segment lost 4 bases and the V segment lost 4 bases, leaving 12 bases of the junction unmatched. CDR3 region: CASSTSGVAYSTGELFF. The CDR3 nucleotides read TGTGCCAGTAGTACGAGCGGGGTGGCGTACTCCACCGGGGAGCTGTTTTTT.

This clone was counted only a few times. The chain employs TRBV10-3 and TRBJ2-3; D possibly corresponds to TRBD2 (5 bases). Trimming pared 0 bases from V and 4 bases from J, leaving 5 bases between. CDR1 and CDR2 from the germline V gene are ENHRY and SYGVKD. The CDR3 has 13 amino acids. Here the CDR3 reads CAISESAADTQYF. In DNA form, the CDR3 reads TGTGCCATCAGTGAGTCAGCGGCAGATACGCAGTATTTT.

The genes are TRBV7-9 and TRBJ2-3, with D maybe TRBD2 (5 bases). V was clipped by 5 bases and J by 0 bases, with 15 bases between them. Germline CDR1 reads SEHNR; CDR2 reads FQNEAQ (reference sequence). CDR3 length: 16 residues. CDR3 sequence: CASSPSLTLSTDTQYF. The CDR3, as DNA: TGTGCCAGCAGCCCTAGCCTCACGCTTAGCACAGATACGCAGTATTTT.

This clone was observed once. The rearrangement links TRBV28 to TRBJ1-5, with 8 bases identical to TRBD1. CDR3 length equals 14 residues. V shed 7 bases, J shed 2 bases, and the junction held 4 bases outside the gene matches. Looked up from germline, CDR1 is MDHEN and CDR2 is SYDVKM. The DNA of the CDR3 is TGTGCCAGCACCCCAGGGGGCCGCAATCAGCCCCAGCATTTT. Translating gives CASTPGGRNQPQHF.

CDR3 amino acids: CASSLTGQGAQYF. The CDR3 nucleotides read TGTGCCAGCAGTTTGACGGGACAGGGGGCCCAGTACTTC. The J gene is TRBJ2-5, the V gene TRBV27; 11 bases are a match to TRBD1. CDR3 length equals 13 residues. After removal of 3 bases from V and 9 bases from J, the junction contained 3 bases not matched to a gene. CDR1 is MNHEY, CDR2 SMNVEV, per germline (reference sequence).

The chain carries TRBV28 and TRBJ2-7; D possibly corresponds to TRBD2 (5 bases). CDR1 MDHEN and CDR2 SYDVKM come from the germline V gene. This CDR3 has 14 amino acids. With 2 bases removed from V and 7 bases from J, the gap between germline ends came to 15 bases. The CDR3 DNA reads TGTGCCAGCAGTTTACAGGCCCTCTCGGGGGAGCAGTACTTC. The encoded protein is CASSLQALSGEQYF.

Here the CDR3 DNA reads TGTGCCAGCAGTTATGGGCCAGGGAATCAAGACGAGCAGTACTTC. This codes for CASSYGPGNQDEQYF. The chain links TRBV6-5 to TRBJ2-7, with D maybe TRBD1 (5 bases). Trimming took 3 bases from V and 5 from J, leaving 17 bases between them. CDR1 is MNHEY and CDR2 is SVGAGI in the germline V gene. CDR3 length: 15 residues.

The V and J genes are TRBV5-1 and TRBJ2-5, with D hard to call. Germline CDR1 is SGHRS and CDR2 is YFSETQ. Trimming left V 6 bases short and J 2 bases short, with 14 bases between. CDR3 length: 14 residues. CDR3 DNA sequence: TGCGCCAGCACCGAACAAGCGTTACAAGAGACCCAGTACTTC. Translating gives CASTEQALQETQYF.

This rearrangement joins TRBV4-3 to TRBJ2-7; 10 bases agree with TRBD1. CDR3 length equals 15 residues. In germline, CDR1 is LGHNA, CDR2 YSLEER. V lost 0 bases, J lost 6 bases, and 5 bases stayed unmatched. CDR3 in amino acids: CASSQDYWDRGEQYF. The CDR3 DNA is TGCGCCAGCAGCCAAGATTATTGGGACAGGGGCGAGCAGTACTTC.

The CDR3 DNA reads TGTGCCAGCTCACCAAGGACAGGGGGCCCGATGAACACTGAAGCTTTCTTT. Amino acids: CASSPRTGGPMNTEAFF. The V and J genes are TRBV18 and TRBJ1-1, with 11 positions matching TRBD1. The CDR3 has 17 amino acids. The trim removed 2 bases at V and 0 bases at J, leaving 5 bases unmatched. Germline V gene sequence: CDR1 KGHSH, CDR2 LQKENI.

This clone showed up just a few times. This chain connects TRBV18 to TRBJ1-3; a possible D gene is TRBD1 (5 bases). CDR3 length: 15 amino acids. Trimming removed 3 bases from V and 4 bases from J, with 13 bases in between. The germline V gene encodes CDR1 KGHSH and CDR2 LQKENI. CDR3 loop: CASSPGREAGNTIYF. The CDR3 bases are TGTGCCAGCTCACCCGGCAGGGAAGCCGGAAACACCATATATTTT.